This TCR beta chain derives from a study of human T cells and chemical hapten exposure. The study extracted total RNA from unfractionated whole blood. The germline gives CDR1 SGHDT, CDR2 YYEEEE. Trimming cost V 2 bases and J 5 bases, with 10 bases left between them. The CDR3 is 13 amino acids. A single record per CDR3 protein comes from TCRdb applying MiXCR to the 5' RACE reads. The profile shows 81,000 or so distinct CDR3 sequences, about 8% of them singletons. This TCR was recovered from a male donor in good health. The rearrangement links TRBV5-6 to TRBJ1-1, with D unresolved. CDR3 in DNA: TGTGCCAGCAGCTTCTCAGGCGCGACTGAAGCTTTCTTT. It encodes CASSFSGATEAFF.